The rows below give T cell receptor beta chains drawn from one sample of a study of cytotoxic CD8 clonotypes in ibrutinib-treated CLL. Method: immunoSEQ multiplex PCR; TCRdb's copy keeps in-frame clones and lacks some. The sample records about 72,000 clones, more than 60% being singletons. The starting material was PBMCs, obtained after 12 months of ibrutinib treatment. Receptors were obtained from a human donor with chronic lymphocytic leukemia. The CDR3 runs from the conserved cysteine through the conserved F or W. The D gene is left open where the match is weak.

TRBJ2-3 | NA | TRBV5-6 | CASSLGRLAQYF
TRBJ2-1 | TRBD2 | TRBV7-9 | CASSSNPGLARNEQFF
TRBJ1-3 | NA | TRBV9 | CASSATPSGNTIYF
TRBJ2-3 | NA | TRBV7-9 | CASSGQGDTQYF
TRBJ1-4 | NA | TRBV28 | CASRYLRGELFF
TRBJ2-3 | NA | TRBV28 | CASCFGDLDTQYF
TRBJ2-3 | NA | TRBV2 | CASSVATGADTQYF
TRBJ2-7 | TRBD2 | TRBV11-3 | CASSLALAGENEQYF
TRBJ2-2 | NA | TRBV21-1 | CASSKVAGQGTGELFF
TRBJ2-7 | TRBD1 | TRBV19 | CASSIDWDSKNSYEQYF
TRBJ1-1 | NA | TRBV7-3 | CASSFDLYTEAFF
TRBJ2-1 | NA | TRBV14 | CASSHYRGTDKSYNEQFF
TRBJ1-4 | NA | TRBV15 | CATSRDSGGSEKLFF
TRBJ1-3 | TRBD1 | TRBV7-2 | CASRNQGGGNTIYF
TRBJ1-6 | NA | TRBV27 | CASSLRGHLSSYNSPLHF
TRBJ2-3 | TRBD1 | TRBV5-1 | CASRTDRGPSDTQYF
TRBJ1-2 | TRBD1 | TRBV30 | CAWSGIGQGPYGYTF
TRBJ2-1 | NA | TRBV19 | CASSIQGTFSYNEQFF
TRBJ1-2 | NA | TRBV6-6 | CASSETLNYGYTF
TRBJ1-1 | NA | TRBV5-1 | CASSSGGAKNTEAFF
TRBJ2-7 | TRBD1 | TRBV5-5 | CASSLRAQGTYEQYF
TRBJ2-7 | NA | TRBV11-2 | CASSLRGTESYEQYF
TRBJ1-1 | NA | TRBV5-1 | CASSITGTTEAFF
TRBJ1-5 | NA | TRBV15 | CATSREQGNQPQHF
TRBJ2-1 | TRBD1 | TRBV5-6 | CASSLSGTGPPYNEQFF
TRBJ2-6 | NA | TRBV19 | CASSMGSGANVLTF
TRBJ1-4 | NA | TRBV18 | CASSPIGGSNEKLFF
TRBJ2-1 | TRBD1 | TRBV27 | CASSLGTGYNEQFF
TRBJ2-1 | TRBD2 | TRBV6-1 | CASSEKGLARNEQFF
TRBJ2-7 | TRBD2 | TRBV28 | CASRTPGGGSYEQYF
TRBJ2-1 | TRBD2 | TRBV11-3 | CASSLVAGGYNEQFF
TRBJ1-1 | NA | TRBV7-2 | CASSLDAGSAGVAFF
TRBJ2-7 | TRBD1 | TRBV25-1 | CASSDPQGDDEQYF
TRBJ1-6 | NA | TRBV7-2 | CASSLAPSHNSPLHF
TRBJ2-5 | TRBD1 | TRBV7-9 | CASSLGRDRVQTQYF
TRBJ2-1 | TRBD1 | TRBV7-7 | CASSARDSFNEQFF
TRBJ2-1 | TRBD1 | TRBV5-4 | CASSGGGGTGNYNEQFF
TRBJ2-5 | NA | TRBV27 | CASSPTVSSGTETQYF
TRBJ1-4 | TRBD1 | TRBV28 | CASSNDRGGNGEKLFF
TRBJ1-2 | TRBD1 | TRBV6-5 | CASSRDRFYGYTF
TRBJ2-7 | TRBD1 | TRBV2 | CASSEFRKQGASYEQYF
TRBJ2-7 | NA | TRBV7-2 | CASSEVRRSPYEQYF
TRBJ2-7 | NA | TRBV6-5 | CASSYSTDSYEQYF
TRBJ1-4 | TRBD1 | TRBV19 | CASSIGGTGNEKLFF
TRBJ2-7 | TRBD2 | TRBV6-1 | CASSEATSGGSYEQYF
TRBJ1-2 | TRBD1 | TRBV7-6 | CASSLVVWDRVQGYTF
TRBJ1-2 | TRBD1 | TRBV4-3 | CASSRDRGDGYTF
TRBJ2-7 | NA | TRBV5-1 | CASSPQLRLSYEQYF
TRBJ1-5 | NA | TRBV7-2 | CASSLFAHSNQPQHF
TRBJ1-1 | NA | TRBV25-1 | CASSENLLGTGEAFF
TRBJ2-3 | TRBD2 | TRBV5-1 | CASRPSGSSTDTQYF
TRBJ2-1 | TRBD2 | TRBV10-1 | CASAGLAIGEQFF
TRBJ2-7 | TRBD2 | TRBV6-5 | CASSTSGLPYEQYF
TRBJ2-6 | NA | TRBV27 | CASQNSGANVLTF
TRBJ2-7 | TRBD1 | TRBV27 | CASSLRVGTGVDEQYF
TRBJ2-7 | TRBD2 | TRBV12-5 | CASGSSSGDSYEQYF
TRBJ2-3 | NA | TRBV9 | CASSAQQFTDTQYF
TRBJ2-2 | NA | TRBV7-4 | CASSPLGGANTGELFF
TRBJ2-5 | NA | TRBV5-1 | CASRQQETQYF